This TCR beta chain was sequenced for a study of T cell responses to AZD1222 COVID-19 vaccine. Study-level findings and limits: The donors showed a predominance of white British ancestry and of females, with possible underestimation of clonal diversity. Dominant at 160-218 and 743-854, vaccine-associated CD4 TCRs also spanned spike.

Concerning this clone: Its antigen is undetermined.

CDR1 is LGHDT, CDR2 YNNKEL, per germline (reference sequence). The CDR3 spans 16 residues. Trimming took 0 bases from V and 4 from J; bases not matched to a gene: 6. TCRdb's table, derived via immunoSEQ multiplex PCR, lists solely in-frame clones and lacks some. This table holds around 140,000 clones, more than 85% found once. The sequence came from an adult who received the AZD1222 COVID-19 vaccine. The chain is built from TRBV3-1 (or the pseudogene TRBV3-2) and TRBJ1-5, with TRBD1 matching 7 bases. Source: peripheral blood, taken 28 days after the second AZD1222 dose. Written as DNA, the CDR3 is TGTGCCAGCAGCCAAGACCCCAGGGGGGTAAATCAGCCCCAGCATTTT. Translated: CASSQDPRGVNQPQHF.